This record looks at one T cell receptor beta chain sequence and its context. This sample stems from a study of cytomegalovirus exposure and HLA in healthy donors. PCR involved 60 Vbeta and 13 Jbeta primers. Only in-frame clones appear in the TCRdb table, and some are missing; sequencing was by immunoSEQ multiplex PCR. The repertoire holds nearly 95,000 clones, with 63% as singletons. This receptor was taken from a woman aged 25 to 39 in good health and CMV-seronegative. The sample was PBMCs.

CDR3 bases: TGTGCCAGCAGAAATCGAGGGGGGAACACCGGGGAGCTGTTTTTT. Translated, it gives CASRNRGGNTGELFF. The V call is TRBV28, the J call TRBJ2-2; D is perhaps TRBD1 (6 bases). This CDR3 has 15 amino acids. The germline CDR1 and CDR2 sequences are MDHEN and SYDVKM. Trimming shortened V by 6 bases and J by 1 base, and 12 bases separated the two germline ends.